This T cell receptor (beta chain) appears in the sequencing data of a study of CXCR3-negative and CXCR3-positive naive CD8 T cells. The TRB cDNA libraries were prepared by 5' RACE with UMI labels. TCRdb re-called the 5' RACE reads and catalogs CDR3 proteins one per entry, DNA excluded. The table lists over 100,000 distinct CDR3 sequences, with approximately 0.29% in the top ten. Germline V lookup: CDR1 MDHEN, CDR2 SYDVKM. The CDR3 spans 17 residues. V is TRBV28 and J is TRBJ2-7; with no DNA, the TCRdb D assignment of TRBD1 cannot be verified. The TCR originated in a human donor in good health. Some clones in this sample may be carry-over from other donors' samples. Input material: naive CXCR3- CD8+ T cells from blood. Subset noted: CD45RO-CCR7+CD27+CD95- naive CD8+ T cells lacking CXCR3 (TNR3-). The CDR3 spells CASSYLGPDRVTYEQYF.